This TCR beta chain was recorded in a study of blood T cell repertoires in COVID-19. Study overall: Acute-phase and convalescent COVID-19 samples originated in the United States, Italy and Spain. PBMCs, B-cell-depleted T cells, or T cells provided the cDNA or gDNA that made up the material.

Germline V gene sequence: CDR1 SGHNT, CDR2 YENEEA. This CDR3 comprises 18 residues. V lost 0 bases and J lost 4; bases outside the gene matches: 10. In the original workflow: Nucleated cell counts were estimated from reference gene primer amplification. The protocol was immunoSEQ multiplex PCR, while the TCRdb copy is restricted to in-frame clones and leaves out a portion. V and J calls and clone size are as listed in that table; D and trimming were resolved from the DNA. The data show tens of thousands of clones, 80% to 90% seen once. The sample was peripheral blood. The TCR originated in a man aged 50 to 59 with active COVID-19. The gene calls are TRBV11-3 and TRBJ2-3, with 10 positions matching TRBD2. The CDR3 coding sequence is TGTGCCAGCAGCTTAGATAAAGCGGGGGGGCCTGGCGCAGATACGCAGTATTTT. It is translated as CASSLDKAGGPGADTQYF. The full variable domain, in which reference TRBV11-3 and TRBJ2-3 provide the parts outside the CDR3, is EAGVVQSPRYKIIEKKQPVAFWCNPISGHNTLYWYLQNLGQGPELLIRYENEEAVDDSQLPKDRFSAERLKGVDSTLKIQPAELGDSAVYLCASSLDKAGGPGADTQYFGPGTRLTVL.